Each of the 21 T cell receptor beta chains below was sequenced from the same sample in a study of shared clonotypes between healthy human individuals (dated by TCRdb to the early 2020s). Libraries came from the immunoSEQ multiplex PCR assay. The table was pulled from immuneACCESS by TCRdb, which kept in-frame rearrangements only. Such tables lose some clones; where checked, under half of the loss comes from unresolved V genes, and the rest has no known cause. In this sample the table shows around 690,000 clones, 90% of which occur a single time. The top ten constitute 30% to 35% of the sample. Input material: memory CD8+ T cells from PBMCs. In light of the paper, this sample's cell subset or site label describes: CD45RO+ cells pooled with CCR7-negative TemRA cells. These receptor sequences come from a man aged 18 to 30 in good health. Some clones in this sample may be carry-over from other donors' samples.

The rearrangement joins TRBV28 to TRBJ1-1; 8 bases agree with TRBD1. The ends lost 4 bases at V and 2 bases at J; junction bases unmatched: 3. Germline loops: CDR1 MDHEN, CDR2 SYDVKM. The CDR3 contains 14 residues. This CDR3 reads CASSYGTGNTEAFF. Here the CDR3 DNA reads TGTGCCAGCAGTTACGGGACAGGCAACACTGAAGCTTTCTTT.

The chain links TRBV28 to TRBJ1-5; 9 positions agree with TRBD1. The CDR3 length is 15 residues. V lost 6 bases to trimming and J lost 4 bases; unmatched junction nucleotides: 7. Germline CDR1 is MDHEN and CDR2 is SYDVKM. CDR3 DNA: TGTGCCAGCAGCCTCCCGGGACAGGGTAATCAGCCCCAGCATTTT. It specifies CASSLPGQGNQPQHF.

In this sample, this clone turned up a few times. The chain couples TRBV30 to TRBJ1-2; D not certain. Germline V gives CDR1 GTSNPN, CDR2 SVGIG (reference sequence). V lost 3 bases, J lost 11 bases, and 19 bases lay in between. The CDR3 consists of 13 residues. The CDR3 nucleotides read TGTGCCTGGAGAGACACCGGACTGCGTCATTACACCTTC. Translating it yields CAWRDTGLRHYTF.

The rearrangement uses TRBV19 and TRBJ1-5; weak D call: TRBD1 (6 bases). This CDR3 is built from 14 residues. Germline V gene sequence: CDR1 LNHDA, CDR2 SQIVND (reference sequence). V lost 6 bases to trimming and J lost 3 bases, with 12 bases between them. The CDR3 sequence: CASRRQGPNQPQHF. The CDR3 region has the DNA TGTGCCAGTAGGCGCCAGGGGCCCAATCAGCCCCAGCATTTT.

V usage is TRBV19 and J usage is TRBJ2-7; TRBD2 agrees at 10 bases. Germline-derived CDR1 and CDR2 are LNHDA and SQIVND (reference sequence). This CDR3 contains 15 residues. V trimming: 4 bases; J trimming: 1 base; junction bases outside the gene matches: 4. The CDR3 bases are TGTGCCAGTAGTACTAGCGGGAGCCATTCCTACGAGCAGTACTTC. This sequence encodes CASSTSGSHSYEQYF.

V and J are TRBV4-2 and TRBJ2-7, with 8 bases aligning to TRBD2. The CDR3 consists of 13 residues. Germline V CDR1 and CDR2: LGHNA, YNFKEQ. Germline trimming cut 8 bases from V and 4 bases from J; bases unmatched to any gene: 7. Written as DNA, the CDR3 is TGTGCCAGCGCTCCGGGACTAGGGTACGAGCAGTACTTC. Its protein is CASAPGLGYEQYF.

The chain employs TRBV5-4 and TRBJ2-7; D not resolved. Between the trimmed V and J ends, which lost 0 bases and 0 bases, there was a span of 10 bases. The CDR3 spans 15 residues. Germline V CDR1 and CDR2: SGHNT, YYREEE (reference sequence). As DNA, the CDR3 is TGTGCCAGCAGCTTGGCTGGCCCTGGCTCCTACGAGCAGTACTTC. It specifies CASSLAGPGSYEQYF.

This clone was found once. The chain is built from TRBV11-2 and TRBJ2-1; 7 bases are shared with TRBD2. The CDR3 is 15 amino acids. The V and J ends lost 4 bases and 8 bases, in that order; junction bases with no gene match: 11. Germline loops: CDR1 SGHAT, CDR2 FQNNGV. The CDR3 protein is CASSSLAEIWHEQFF. The CDR3 DNA reads TGTGCCAGCAGCTCTCTAGCGGAGATCTGGCATGAGCAGTTCTTC.

The rearrangement joins TRBV19 to TRBJ1-1; D remains ambiguous. The germline V gene has CDR1 LNHDA and CDR2 SQIVND (reference sequence). CDR3 length: 16 amino acids. Trimming took 5 bases from V and 1 from J, leaving 17 bases between them. The CDR3 loop reads CASSFGEGMWNTEAFF. Written as DNA, the CDR3 is TGTGCCAGTAGTTTCGGGGAGGGAATGTGGAACACTGAAGCTTTCTTT.

The chain carries TRBV11-2 and TRBJ1-1; 7 bases match TRBD1. The CDR3 contains 14 residues. The V gene's germline CDR1 is SGHAT and CDR2 FQNNGV. V lost 5 bases and J lost 3; bases outside the gene matches: 6. The CDR3 here is CASSRTGVDTEAFF. The CDR3 region has the DNA TGTGCCAGCAGCCGAACAGGGGTGGACACTGAAGCTTTCTTT.

This sequence joins TRBV14 and TRBJ2-1, with 9 positions matching TRBD2. Germline loops: CDR1 SGHDN, CDR2 FVKESK. The CDR3 consists of 14 residues. With 7 bases clipped from V and 3 bases from J, the junction kept 4 bases outside the gene matches. The CDR3 protein is CASMAGGRYNEQFF. The CDR3 DNA is TGTGCCAGCATGGCGGGAGGGCGCTACAATGAGCAGTTCTTC.

This clone was counted ten times or more. This chain joins TRBV30 and TRBJ1-1; the D gene is possibly TRBD1 (5 bases). The CDR3 contains 14 residues. Per the germline V gene, CDR1 is GTSNPN and CDR2 is SVGIG (reference sequence). V was pared by 4 bases and J by 7 bases, with 19 bases between. The CDR3, as DNA: TGTGCCTGGACTAAGGGGCAGGAGGTGGTTGAAGCTTTCTTT. Its protein product is CAWTKGQEVVEAFF.

The CDR3 nucleotides are TGTGCCAGCAGTCCTGGACAGGTCGGGCCCCTAGATACGCAGTATTTT. Protein: CASSPGQVGPLDTQYF. The genes are TRBV25-1 and TRBJ2-3, with TRBD1 identical over 7 bases. The CDR3 runs 16 residues. Per the germline V gene, CDR1 is MGHDK and CDR2 is SYGVNS. V gave up 5 bases and J gave up 5 bases; unmatched junction bases: 13.

This chain links TRBV4-1 with TRBJ2-1, with a weak D call TRBD2 (5 bases). Germline CDR1 and CDR2: MGHRA and YSYEKL. This CDR3 comprises 13 residues. V lost 3 bases, J lost 9 bases, and 12 bases lay in between. The CDR3 DNA reads as TGCGCCAGCAGCCATGACTACGATGGTGAGCAGTTCTTC. Translated, it gives CASSHDYDGEQFF.

This clone appeared once. The chain recombines TRBV30 with TRBJ2-5; D assignment may be TRBD1 or TRBD2 (5 bases each). Looked up from germline, CDR1 is GTSNPN and CDR2 is SVGIG (reference sequence). The germline V and J ends were trimmed by 5 bases and 1 base, with 11 bases remaining between them. This CDR3 spans 13 amino acids. The CDR3 is CAWGGRFQETQYF. The CDR3 DNA sequence: TGTGCCTGGGGGGGACGGTTCCAAGAGACCCAGTACTTC. The full variable domain, rest sourced from reference TRBV30 and TRBJ2-5, is SQTIHQWPATLVQPVGSPLSLECTVEGTSNPNLYWYRQAAGRGLQLLFYSVGIGQISSEVPQNLSASRPQDRQFILSSKKLLLSDSGFYLCAWGGRFQETQYFGPGTRLLVL.

The V and J genes are TRBV9 and TRBJ2-1, with 7 bases lining up with TRBD2. Germline CDR1 is SGDLS and CDR2 is YYNGEE. The CDR3 loop spans 15 amino acids. The V segment lost 4 bases and the J segment 7 bases; nucleotides outside the gene matches: 11. The CDR3 reads CASSQTSRVVNEQFF. The CDR3 coding sequence is TGTGCCAGCAGCCAGACTAGCCGAGTCGTGAATGAGCAGTTCTTC.

J is TRBJ2-7 and V is TRBV7-8; 14 nucleotides line up with TRBD2. The CDR3 totals 15 residues. Germline trimming cut 5 bases from V and 6 bases from J; bases unmatched to any gene: 6. CDR1 is SGHVS and CDR2 is FQNEAQ in the germline V gene. The CDR3 DNA is TGTGCCAGCAGCCCGGGACTAGCGGGAGAATCCGAGCAGTACTTC. Translating gives CASSPGLAGESEQYF.

This CDR3 is CASSGGGATDTQYF. The CDR3 DNA is TGTGCCAGCAGTGGAGGGGGCGCGACAGATACGCAGTATTTT. The V and J genes are TRBV6-4 and TRBJ2-3; the match to TRBD1 covers 7 bases. The CDR3 totals 14 residues. V gave up 4 bases and J gave up 3 bases; unmatched junction bases: 4. CDR1 and CDR2 (germline): MRHNA, SNTAGT.

V gene TRBV11-2 combines with J gene TRBJ2-6; D gene ambiguous. This CDR3 is 16 amino acids long. From germline, CDR1 is SGHAT and CDR2 FQNNGV. V was pared by 9 bases and J by 0 bases, with 15 bases between. As DNA, the CDR3 is TGTGCCAGTTTAGGGCCCTTAAGCTCTGGGGCCAACGTCCTGACTTTC. It encodes CASLGPLSSGANVLTF.

This clone was counted a single time. V gene TRBV27 combines with J gene TRBJ1-1; no definite D call. Germline V CDR1 and CDR2: MNHEY, SMNVEV (reference sequence). The CDR3 consists of 14 residues. Trimming shortened V by 4 bases and J by 0 bases, and 9 bases separated the two germline ends. CDR3 region: CASSSNTMNTEAFF. CDR3 DNA: TGTGCCAGCAGTTCTAATACTATGAACACTGAAGCTTTCTTT.

This chain connects TRBV28 to TRBJ2-7, with D perhaps matching TRBD2 (5 bases). The CDR3 length is 13 residues. Trimming removed 1 base from V and 6 bases from J, with 10 bases in between. Germline CDR1 MDHEN, CDR2 SYDVKM. CDR3 nucleotide sequence: TGTGCCAGCAGTTTATCGAGCGGTGGCGAGCAGTACTTC. Its protein product is CASSLSSGGEQYF.